What follows are 21 T cell receptor beta chains derived from one specimen sequenced in a study of blood T cells in healthy people across ages. A second PCR of roughly 7 to 11 cycles used a sample-barcoded 5' primer and a J-beta primer mix. TCRdb redid the calling of the 5' RACE reads with MiXCR, one entry per CDR3 protein. This table holds about 930,000 distinct CDR3 sequences, just under 30% found once. The data were also submitted as part of a second study, on T cells of mothers and their children.

Source material: blood. The receptor set was obtained from a woman aged 40 to 50 in good health.

This clonotype was seen repeatedly, ten times or more. The rearrangement joins TRBV7-9 to TRBJ2-7; 7 positions match TRBD2. This CDR3 is built from 15 residues. V lost 5 bases and J lost 4; bases outside the gene matches: 11. Germline CDR1 is SEHNR and CDR2 is FQNEAQ (reference sequence). CDR3 in amino acids: CASSHTGGDYYEQYF. CDR3 sequence (DNA): TGTGCCAGCAGCCATACTGGGGGGGATTATTACGAGCAGTACTTC.

The genes are TRBV4-1 and TRBJ2-7; D not resolved. Germline V gene sequence: CDR1 MGHRA, CDR2 YSYEKL. This CDR3 is 15 amino acids long. V was pared by 3 bases and J by 4 bases, with 16 bases between. CDR3: CASSQETNPLYEQYF. In DNA form, the CDR3 reads TGCGCCAGCAGCCAGGAAACCAACCCTCTTTACGAGCAGTACTTC.

This clonotype was observed a single time. Given a much more abundant clone one base away, this may be a read error. V usage is TRBV12-3 or TRBV12-4 and J usage is TRBJ2-3; D possibly corresponds to TRBD2 (6 bases). This CDR3 has 15 residues. The V end was cut by 5 bases, the J end by 5 bases, with 17 bases between. CDR3: CASSLHGLGGDTQYF. The CDR3 DNA reads as TGTGCCAGCAGTCTCCATGGACTGGGGGGAGATACGCAGTATTTT.

V and J are TRBV2 and TRBJ2-5; 8 bases agree with TRBD2. CDR1 is SNHLY and CDR2 is FYNNEI in the germline V gene. Germline trimming cut 1 base from V and 4 bases from J; bases unmatched to any gene: 14. The CDR3 runs 18 residues. The CDR3 nucleotides read TGTGCCAGCAGTGAAGGGTTGGTTACTAGCGGACCATTAGAGACCCAGTACTTC. As protein: CASSEGLVTSGPLETQYF.

This clonotype has at least ten counts. The J gene is TRBJ2-7, the V gene TRBV7-2, with D uncertain. The germline V gene has CDR1 SGHTA and CDR2 FQGNSA. The length of the CDR3 is 15 residues. The V gene lost 5 bases and the J gene lost 0 bases, with 14 bases spanning the gap. The CDR3 spells CASSVRAKSSYEQYF. The CDR3 DNA sequence: TGTGCCAGCAGCGTAAGGGCTAAGAGCTCCTACGAGCAGTACTTC.

This clonotype was seen repeatedly, ten times or more. The gene calls are TRBV29-1 and TRBJ2-5; unclear D gene. With 5 bases removed from V and 2 bases from J, the gap between germline ends came to 9 bases. The CDR3 contains 12 residues. From germline, CDR1 is SQVTM and CDR2 ANQGSEA. The CDR3: CSVSSRQETQYF. DNA for the CDR3: TGCAGCGTTTCGAGTCGTCAAGAGACCCAGTACTTC.

In the case of this clonotype: A much larger clonotype is one base distant, so this may be a read error. This chain uses TRBV14 with TRBJ2-7, with no clear D. The tail of the sequence fits TRBJ2-5 better, so the J call may be wrong. The germline V gene has CDR1 SGHDN and CDR2 FVKESK. The CDR3 runs 13 residues. The CDR3 sequence: CANSPTWGETQYF. Here the CDR3 DNA reads TGTGCCAACAGCCCGACCTGGGGAGAGACCCAGTACTTC.

The genes are TRBV28 and TRBJ2-3, with TRBD1 matching over 7 bases. The length of the CDR3 is 12 residues. The trim removed 6 bases at V and 8 bases at J, leaving 5 bases unmatched. Germline CDR1 MDHEN, CDR2 SYDVKM. The DNA for the CDR3 is TGTGCCAGCAGAGAGGGGGCAGCTACGCAGTATTTT. It codes for CASREGAATQYF.

This clonotype appeared a few times. The chain recombines TRBV24-1 with TRBJ2-3; D is unresolved. With 1 base removed from V and 1 base from J, the gap between germline ends came to 11 bases. CDR1 is KGHDR, CDR2 SFDVKD, per germline. This CDR3 is 16 amino acids long. The CDR3 is CATSDFGRAGTDTQYF. The CDR3 coding sequence is TGTGCCACCAGTGATTTCGGTAGGGCGGGCACAGATACGCAGTATTTT.

V is TRBV6-2 or TRBV6-3 and J is TRBJ1-1, with D maybe TRBD1 (5 bases). Trimming pared 5 bases from V and 6 bases from J, leaving 10 bases between. This CDR3 is 12 amino acids long. Per the germline V gene, CDR1 is MNHEY and CDR2 is SVGEGT. The CDR3 region is CASSEGLSEAFF. In nucleotides, the CDR3 is TGTGCCAGCAGTGAGGGGTTGTCTGAAGCTTTCTTT.

The table lists this clonotype with a few counts. This chain uses TRBV7-3 with TRBJ1-1; 10 bases align to TRBD1. The junction had 13 bases not matched to a gene; V was cut back by 7 bases and J by 5 bases. This CDR3 comprises 16 residues. Per germline, CDR1 SGHTA and CDR2 FQGTGA. The CDR3 region is CASILDRGRRGTEAFF. The DNA of the CDR3 is TGTGCCAGCATCCTAGACAGGGGGCGTAGGGGGACTGAAGCTTTCTTT.

The chain recombines TRBV5-6 with TRBJ2-3; D remains unclear. Germline-derived CDR1 and CDR2 are SGHDT and YYEEEE. The CDR3 consists of 13 residues. The ends were cut back, 0 bases at V and 5 bases at J, with 7 bases in the middle. The CDR3 DNA reads TGTGCCAGCAGCTTGGGGTGGGGAGATACGCAGTATTTT. This sequence encodes CASSLGWGDTQYF.

This clonotype occurred many times. The chain joins TRBV7-9 to TRBJ2-5; D not certain. The V and J ends lost 1 base and 7 bases respectively, with 10 bases between them. Germline lookup yields CDR1 SEHNR and CDR2 FQNEAQ (reference sequence). CDR3 length: 13 residues. This chain's CDR3 is CASSLVKGATQYF. The CDR3 DNA reads TGTGCCAGCAGCTTAGTGAAGGGTGCGACCCAGTACTTC.

This clonotype was detected a few times. The gene calls are TRBV7-3 and TRBJ2-3; possibly TRBD2 for D (6 bases). CDR3 length equals 15 residues. Germline CDR1 reads SGHTA; CDR2 reads FQGTGA. With 5 bases removed from V and 1 base from J, the gap between germline ends came to 13 bases. CDR3 region: CASSQSWGGTDTQYF. The CDR3 DNA follows: TGTGCCAGCAGCCAAAGTTGGGGGGGCACAGATACGCAGTATTTT.

At least ten counts were recorded for this clonotype. This chain joins TRBV11-2 and TRBJ2-5; D not resolved. The CDR3 runs 15 residues. Germline-derived CDR1 and CDR2 are SGHAT and FQNNGV. Between the trimmed V and J ends, which lost 5 bases and 0 bases, there was a span of 13 bases. The CDR3: CASSALLRYQETQYF. CDR3 nucleotide sequence: TGTGCCAGCAGCGCACTATTGAGGTACCAAGAGACCCAGTACTTC.

CDR3 sequence (DNA): TGTGCCACCAGTAGGCTGACCAATGAGCAGTTCTTC. Translating gives CATSRLTNEQFF. The V gene is TRBV24-1, the J gene TRBJ2-1; no definite D call. Germline-derived CDR1 and CDR2 are KGHDR and SFDVKD. The CDR3 is made up of 12 amino acids. V dropped 6 bases and J dropped 6 bases, with 8 bases sitting between them.

The rearrangement uses TRBV7-3 and TRBJ1-2; no clear D. The V gene's germline CDR1 is SGHTA and CDR2 FQGTGA. Trimming took 5 bases from V and 7 from J, leaving 20 bases between them. The CDR3 is made up of 15 amino acids. The CDR3 sequence: CASSPVFGRVVGYTF. In DNA form, the CDR3 reads TGTGCCAGCAGCCCCGTATTTGGGAGGGTAGTTGGCTACACCTTC.

This clonotype has a handful of counts. The chain combines TRBV7-9 with TRBJ2-5, with D tentatively TRBD1 or TRBD2 (6 bases each). CDR1 is SEHNR and CDR2 is FQNEAQ in the germline V gene (reference sequence). V was pared by 3 bases and J by 11 bases, with 16 bases between. This CDR3 has 13 residues. CDR3 sequence: CASSFTEGDEQYF. DNA for the CDR3: TGTGCCAGCAGCTTTACGGAGGGGGATGAGCAGTACTTC. The complete variable domain, with remaining parts taken from reference TRBV7-9 and TRBJ2-5, reads DTGVSQNPRHKITKRGQNVTFRCDPISEHNRLYWYRQTLGQGPEFLTYFQNEAQLEKSRLLSDRFSAERPKGSFSTLEIQRTEQGDSAMYLCASSFTEGDEQYFGPGTRLLVL.

This clonotype was seen a single time. A much larger clone differs by one base, so this may be a read error. J is TRBJ2-1 and V is TRBV20-1; D remains unclear. In germline, CDR1 is DFQATT, CDR2 SNEGSKA (reference sequence). The CDR3 consists of 16 residues. Here the CDR3 reads CSASTPGGSSYNEQVF. CDR3 bases: TGCAGTGCTAGCACTCCTGGTGGTAGCTCCTACAATGAGCAGGTCTTC.

This clonotype was recorded a few times. The chain has TRBV7-9 and TRBJ2-7, with TRBD1 as a possible D gene (5 bases). There are 16 residues in the CDR3. V lost 1 base and J lost 5, with 18 bases in between. Germline values: CDR1 SEHNR, CDR2 FQNEAQ (reference sequence). The CDR3: CASSLVQGLEGNEQYF. Written as DNA, the CDR3 is TGTGCCAGCAGCTTAGTGCAGGGCCTTGAAGGGAACGAGCAGTACTTC. The full variable domain, in which reference TRBV7-9 and TRBJ2-7 provide the parts outside the CDR3, is DTGVSQNPRHKITKRGQNVTFRCDPISEHNRLYWYRQTLGQGPEFLTYFQNEAQLEKSRLLSDRFSAERPKGSFSTLEIQRTEQGDSAMYLCASSLVQGLEGNEQYFGPGTRLTVT.

This clonotype was detected only a few times. The J gene is TRBJ1-2, the V gene TRBV5-6; D ambiguous. CDR1 is SGHDT and CDR2 is YYEEEE in the germline V gene. Trimming took 0 bases from V and 2 from J, leaving 11 bases between them. The CDR3 has 15 amino acids. DNA of the CDR3: TGTGCCAGCAGCTTGGGGTATGGCAGAAACTATGGCTACACCTTC. Protein: CASSLGYGRNYGYTF.